These T cell receptor beta chains were read from a single sample in a study of radiation and T cells in renal cell carcinoma. Clones were read by immunoSEQ multiplex PCR, and TCRdb kept only the in-frame ones, dropping some. Here the sample spans 15,000 to 18,000 clones, approximately 50% being singletons. Sequenced here: tumor tissue, sampled from a patient whose treatment was nephrectomy without radiotherapy. These receptors were taken from a man aged 45 to 65 with renal cell carcinoma. Both conserved end residues are part of each CDR3. The D gene is left open where the match is weak. Rows give clone size only sometimes, using once, few, many, or a class for an expanded clone.

DNA: TGTGCCAGCAGCCCCTCCAACAGGGGCAACCTCAATCAGCCCCAGCATTTT
CDR3: CASSPSNRGNLNQPQHF
J: TRBJ1-5
V: TRBV7-2
size: medium-sized
D: TRBD1
length: 17

DNA: TGTGCCAGCAGTCCAAGGGGGAATCAGCCCCAGCATTTT
CDR3: CASSPRGNQPQHF
J: TRBJ1-5
V: TRBV6-5
size: .
D: .
length: 13

DNA: TGTGCCAGCAGCCCACGACAGGGAAACTACGAGCAGTACTTC
CDR3: CASSPRQGNYEQYF
J: TRBJ2-7
V: TRBV7-8
size: once
D: TRBD1
length: 14

DNA: TGTGCCAGCAGTGAAGGACAGGGGGCGAGGCAGCCCCAGCATTTT
CDR3: CASSEGQGARQPQHF
J: TRBJ1-5
V: TRBV6-1
size: .
D: TRBD1
length: 15

DNA: TGTGCCACCAGCAGAAAAACAGGAAACACCATATATTTT
CDR3: CATSRKTGNTIYF
J: TRBJ1-3
V: TRBV15
size: few
D: .
length: 13

DNA: TGTGCCAGCAGCGGCCTGGTAACCTACGAGCAGTACTTC
CDR3: CASSGLVTYEQYF
J: TRBJ2-7
V: TRBV11-3
size: .
D: .
length: 13

DNA: TGTGCCAGCAGTGAAACACAGGGGGATCAGCCCCAGCATTTT
CDR3: CASSETQGDQPQHF
J: TRBJ1-5
V: TRBV2
size: few
D: TRBD1
length: 14

DNA: TGTGCCAGCAGTAAACCGGGACAGGACGAGCAGTACTTC
CDR3: CASSKPGQDEQYF
J: TRBJ2-7
V: TRBV6-5
size: medium-sized
D: TRBD1
length: 13

DNA: TGTGCCAGCAGTGAGAGGCAGACCAATCAGCCCCAGCATTTT
CDR3: CASSERQTNQPQHF
J: TRBJ1-5
V: TRBV2
size: .
D: .
length: 14

DNA: TGTGCCAGCAGCTTAGTTCTGGCGGGGGCAGATACGCAGTATTTT
CDR3: CASSLVLAGADTQYF
J: TRBJ2-3
V: TRBV7-8
size: medium-sized
D: TRBD2
length: 15

DNA: TGTGCCAGCAGCCAAGATGGGGGGCTACAGCAGTTCTTC
CDR3: CASSQDGGLQQFF
J: TRBJ2-1
V: TRBV4-2
size: .
D: .
length: 13

DNA: TGTGCCAGCAGCTTAGCAGGGTTTGGGGCCAACGTCCTGACTTTC
CDR3: CASSLAGFGANVLTF
J: TRBJ2-6
V: TRBV7-8
size: .
D: .
length: 15

DNA: TGTGCCAGTAGAGAGGGACAGGGAGCCGGGGAGCTGTTTTTT
CDR3: CASREGQGAGELFF
J: TRBJ2-2
V: TRBV19
size: .
D: TRBD1
length: 14

DNA: TGTGCCAGCAGCCAAAGGCGGGAGCCCCCCTACGAGCAGTACTTC
CDR3: CASSQRREPPYEQYF
J: TRBJ2-7
V: TRBV4-2
size: .
D: TRBD2
length: 15

DNA: TGTGCCAGCAGCCAAGGAAACCGGGACAGGGAATCCGAGCAGTACTTC
CDR3: CASSQGNRDRESEQYF
J: TRBJ2-7
V: TRBV4-2
size: many
D: TRBD1
length: 16

DNA: TGCGCCAGCAGCCAACCCGGACAGGGGTACGAGCAGTACTTC
CDR3: CASSQPGQGYEQYF
J: TRBJ2-7
V: TRBV4-1
size: .
D: TRBD1
length: 14

DNA: TGCGCCAGCAGCCAAAACAGGGGTTTGGGGGTCTACGAGCAGTACTTC
CDR3: CASSQNRGLGVYEQYF
J: TRBJ2-7
V: TRBV4-1
size: .
D: TRBD1
length: 16

DNA: TGCGCCAGCCGCCCGAACACTGAAGCTTTCTTT
CDR3: CASRPNTEAFF
J: TRBJ1-1
V: TRBV10-1
size: few
D: .
length: 11

DNA: TGTGCCAGTAGTCCAGGGGGCCCTAATGAAAAACTGTTTTTT
CDR3: CASSPGGPNEKLFF
J: TRBJ1-4
V: TRBV19
size: .
D: TRBD1
length: 14

DNA: TGTGCCAGCATGGCGGGAGGGGAGGGAGAGACCCAGTACTTC
CDR3: CASMAGGEGETQYF
J: TRBJ2-5
V: TRBV27
size: .
D: TRBD2
length: 14

DNA: TGTGCCAGTAGTTCCGGGACAGGGGCTTTGGGCGAGCAGTACTTC
CDR3: CASSSGTGALGEQYF
J: TRBJ2-7
V: TRBV19
size: .
D: TRBD1
length: 15

DNA: TGTGCCAGCAGCCAAGAGACAGGGGCGCAGGGAAACACCATATATTTT
CDR3: CASSQETGAQGNTIYF
J: TRBJ1-3
V: TRBV4-2
size: medium-sized
D: TRBD1
length: 16

DNA: TGTGCCAGCAGTTTAAACGAGAGGGGGGCGCAAGGCTACACCTTC
CDR3: CASSLNERGAQGYTF
J: TRBJ1-2
V: TRBV28
size: .
D: .
length: 15

DNA: TGCGCCAGCAGCCAAGATCAGGGAGATAACTATGGCTACACCTTC
CDR3: CASSQDQGDNYGYTF
J: TRBJ1-2
V: TRBV4-3
size: .
D: .
length: 15

DNA: TGTGCCAGCAGCCAAGATACGGGAACCGGGACAGGGGTTTGGGGCACTGAAGCTTTCTTT
CDR3: CASSQDTGTGTGVWGTEAFF
J: TRBJ1-1
V: TRBV4-2
size: .
D: TRBD1
length: 20

DNA: TGTGCCAGCAGCTTAGCCCCAATTAGCGGGCGAAGCACAGATACGCAGTATTTT
CDR3: CASSLAPISGRSTDTQYF
J: TRBJ2-3
V: TRBV13
size: .
D: TRBD2
length: 18

DNA: TGTGCCAGCAGTTTCGGAGACAGGGTGGTCAATGAGCAGTTCTTC
CDR3: CASSFGDRVVNEQFF
J: TRBJ2-1
V: TRBV6-5
size: .
D: TRBD1
length: 15

DNA: TGTGCCAGCAGCCAAGCCCCAGGGGACACTGAAGCTTTCTTT
CDR3: CASSQAPGDTEAFF
J: TRBJ1-1
V: TRBV4-2
size: .
D: .
length: 14

DNA: TGTGCCAGCAGTGAATTGAGGGTCCAGCCCCAGCATTTT
CDR3: CASSELRVQPQHF
J: TRBJ1-5
V: TRBV6-1
size: .
D: .
length: 13

DNA: TGTGCCAGCGTAGGTTTTAACACTGAAGCTTTCTTT
CDR3: CASVGFNTEAFF
J: TRBJ1-1
V: TRBV27
size: .
D: .
length: 12

DNA: TGTGCCAGCAATGAAGGGACAGGAGGAACCACAGATACGCAGTATTTT
CDR3: CASNEGTGGTTDTQYF
J: TRBJ2-3
V: TRBV6-1
size: .
D: TRBD1
length: 16